Given below is one T cell receptor (beta chain) in context. Its antigen is not identified. This CDR3 has 13 residues. Looked up from germline, CDR1 is SQVTM and CDR2 is ANQGSEA. The entry originates in a study of CXCR3-negative and CXCR3-positive naive CD8 T cells. It was by 5' RACE with UMI labels that the TRB cDNA libraries were prepared. TCRdb derives one entry per CDR3 protein from the 5' RACE reads, leaving out DNA. In total, the table holds tens of thousands of distinct CDR3 sequences. Every CD8+ T cell subset underwent triplicate sorting at around 300,000 cells apiece. Findings and limits, study-wide: With respect to TRBV-TRBJ usage, naive CXCR3-negative and CXCR3-positive cells were similar; memory differed.

The V gene is TRBV29-1, the J gene TRBJ1-2. The receptor was isolated from a human donor in good health. Some clones in this sample may be carry-over from other donors' samples. Sequenced sample: naive CXCR3- CD8+ T cells from blood. Stated subset: CD45RO-CCR7+CD27+CD95- naive CD8+ T cells lacking CXCR3 (TNR3-). The CDR3 here is CSVREERNYGYTF. The full variable domain, with the rest looked up from reference TRBV29-1 and TRBJ1-2, is SAVISQKPSRDICQRGTSLTIQCQVDSQVTMMFWYRQQPGQSLTLIATANQGSEATYESGFVIDKFPISRPNLTFSTLTVSNMSPEDSSIYLCSVREERNYGYTFGSGTRLTVV.